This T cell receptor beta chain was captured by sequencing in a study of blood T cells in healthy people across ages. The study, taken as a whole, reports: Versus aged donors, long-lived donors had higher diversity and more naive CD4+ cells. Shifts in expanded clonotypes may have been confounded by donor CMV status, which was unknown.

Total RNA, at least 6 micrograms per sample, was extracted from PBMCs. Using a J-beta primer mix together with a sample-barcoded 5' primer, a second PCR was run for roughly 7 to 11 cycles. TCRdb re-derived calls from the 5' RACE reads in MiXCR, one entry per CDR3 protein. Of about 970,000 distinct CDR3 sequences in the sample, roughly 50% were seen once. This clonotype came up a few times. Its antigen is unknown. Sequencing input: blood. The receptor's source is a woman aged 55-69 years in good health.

The CDR3 loop reads CSARAAQSYEQYF. The CDR3 DNA sequence: TGCAGTGCTAGAGCCGCCCAGTCCTACGAGCAGTACTTC. The chain combines TRBV20-1 with TRBJ2-7; D is uncertain. Trimming left V 1 base short and J 1 base short, with 8 bases between. The CDR3 contains 13 residues. In germline, CDR1 is DFQATT, CDR2 SNEGSKA (reference sequence).